What follows are 32 T cell receptor beta chains derived from one specimen sequenced in a study of Ad26.COV2.S vaccination and SARS-CoV-2 variants. Measured with immunoSEQ multiplex PCR; TCRdb has only the in-frame clones, and not every one. The data contain over 400,000 clones, approximately 92% of them seen just once; the ten biggest clones take up approximately 2.5%. Sample treatment: over 15 received Ad26.COV2.S at low or high dose, single or two shots; 5 received placebo; per-sample allocation not given. Sampling happened 63 days after the first vaccine or placebo injection. The material was peripheral blood, obtained in a trial of Ad26.COV2.S vaccine versus placebo. These receptors all stem from a person aged 18-65 years who received the Ad26.COV2.S COVID-19 vaccine or a placebo.

This CDR3 is CASSPGSREGSWEQFF. The CDR3 DNA reads TGTGCCAGCTCACCTGGCTCGAGGGAAGGATCATGGGAGCAGTTCTTC. The V gene is TRBV18, the J gene TRBJ2-1; the D gene is possibly TRBD2 (5 bases). The CDR3 length is 16 residues. Germline CDR1 KGHSH, CDR2 LQKENI. Trimming left V 3 bases short and J 10 bases short, with 22 bases between.

The V and J genes are TRBV7-9 and TRBJ2-1, with TRBD2 identical over 11 bases. Trimming removed 5 bases from V and 8 bases from J; junction bases left unmatched: 11. This CDR3 has 16 residues. The V gene's germline CDR1 is SEHNR and CDR2 FQNEAQ (reference sequence). The CDR3 DNA follows: TGTGCCAGCAGCACCATAGCGGGGGGGGCCCGGCATGAGCAGTTCTTC. It specifies CASSTIAGGARHEQFF.

The J gene is TRBJ2-1, the V gene TRBV4-2, with D tentatively TRBD2 (6 bases). Germline assignment: CDR1 LGHNA and CDR2 YNFKEQ. The CDR3 totals 15 residues. The ends were cut back, 6 bases at V and 9 bases at J, with 21 bases in the middle. The CDR3 sequence is CASRGRLAIEGEQFF. As DNA, the CDR3 is TGTGCCAGCAGGGGTAGGCTAGCGATCGAGGGTGAGCAGTTCTTC.

To note about this clone: This CDR3 is missing its conserved last phenylalanine or tryptophan, likely due to a read error. The limits of the CDR3 on the DNA are not certain, so only TCRdb's listed CDR3 is given. The rearrangement joins TRBV23-1 to TRBJ2-7. TRBV23-1 is identified as an open reading frame with a role that is uncertain. The CDR3 is made up of 8 amino acids, end residues included. This chain's CDR3 is CASSPASP.

J is TRBJ2-4 and V is TRBV7-2; 10 bases align to TRBD1. Germline values: CDR1 SGHTA, CDR2 FQGNSA. The CDR3 totals 17 residues. Trimming cost V 5 bases and J 2 bases; bases outside gene matches: 9. The CDR3 DNA reads TGTGCCAGCAGCGAGACCGGGACAGGGGTGCCCAAAAACATTCAGTACTTC. Protein product: CASSETGTGVPKNIQYF.

The gene calls are TRBV18 and TRBJ1-2, with TRBD1 matching over 8 bases. The junction had 10 bases not matched to a gene; V was cut back by 6 bases and J by 4 bases. The germline CDR1 and CDR2 sequences are KGHSH and LQKENI. CDR3 length: 15 amino acids. The CDR3 region has the DNA TGTGCCAGCTCGCCCGACCAGGGGGCTGTCTATGGCTACACCTTC. As protein: CASSPDQGAVYGYTF.

This clone was counted only a few times. The rearrangement joins TRBV30 to TRBJ1-2; D is perhaps TRBD1 (5 bases). Per germline, CDR1 GTSNPN and CDR2 SVGIG (reference sequence). Trimming pared 5 bases from V and 2 bases from J, leaving 12 bases between. There are 13 residues in the CDR3. CDR3 bases: TGTGCCTGGGTTGCCGGGGCCAACTATGGCTACACCTTC. Translated: CAWVAGANYGYTF.

V usage is TRBV6-2 or TRBV6-3 and J usage is TRBJ2-7, with D possibly being TRBD2 (5 bases). This CDR3 comprises 16 residues. Germline lookup yields CDR1 MNHEY and CDR2 SVGEGT. V lost 6 bases to trimming and J lost 3 bases, with 21 bases between them. CDR3 sequence: CASSPLGQAGIYEQYV. In nucleotides, the CDR3 is TGTGCCAGCAGCCCCCTCGGGCAGGCGGGCATCTACGAGCAGTACGTC.

The genes are TRBV7-9 and TRBJ2-3; TRBD1 might be the D (5 bases). CDR3 length: 16 residues. CDR1 and CDR2 (germline): SEHNR, FQNEAQ (reference sequence). Between the trimmed V and J ends, which lost 1 base and 0 bases, there was a span of 11 bases. The CDR3 sequence is CASSLGTSSSTDTQYF. The CDR3 region has the DNA TGTGCCAGCAGCTTAGGGACATCCTCTAGCACAGATACGCAGTATTTT.

J is TRBJ2-5 and V is TRBV11-3; possible D gene TRBD1, 6 bases. Germline CDR1 reads SGHNT; CDR2 reads YENEEA. CDR3 length: 15 amino acids. V shed 3 bases and J shed 3 bases, with 14 bases lying between them. Here the CDR3 reads CASSLGFRGKETQYF. DNA of the CDR3: TGTGCCAGCAGCTTGGGTTTTAGGGGGAAAGAGACCCAGTACTTC.

The V call is TRBV12-3 or TRBV12-4, the J call TRBJ2-2; D gene uncertain. V lost 4 bases and J 4 bases, leaving 4 bases between the germline ends. The CDR3 sequence is 12 residues long. This CDR3 is CASSWGTGELFF. The CDR3 bases are TGTGCCAGCAGTTGGGGCACCGGGGAGCTGTTTTTT.

The chain employs TRBV4-3 and TRBJ2-3; 10 nucleotides align to TRBD2. In germline, CDR1 is LGHNA, CDR2 YSLEER. This CDR3 region has 16 residues. The J segment lost 4 bases and the V segment lost 4 bases, leaving 8 bases of the junction unmatched. The CDR3 region has the DNA TGCGCCAGCAGCCGGGAGCGGGAGGGTTGGGCAGATACGCAGTATTTT. Protein: CASSREREGWADTQYF.

The chain uses TRBV7-2 and TRBJ1-1, with D hard to call. The V gene lost 2 bases and the J gene lost 10 bases, with 14 bases spanning the gap. There are 13 residues in the CDR3. CDR1 SGHTA and CDR2 FQGNSA come from the germline V gene. CDR3 DNA: TGTGCCAGCAGCTTACAATTCGACCCGGGAGCTTTCTTT. It yields the protein CASSLQFDPGAFF.

The rearrangement joins TRBV28 to TRBJ1-6, with D possibly matching TRBD1 (5 bases). The CDR3 covers 14 residues. The V end was cut by 5 bases, the J end by 13 bases, with 18 bases between. Germline V gene data show CDR1 as MDHEN and CDR2 as SYDVKM. The CDR3 sequence is CASSPDRGGWPLHF. CDR3 coding DNA: TGTGCCAGCAGTCCCGACAGAGGCGGATGGCCCCTCCACTTT.

This rearrangement joins TRBV6-9 to TRBJ2-4; D gene unclear. The CDR3 contains 10 residues. Trimming stripped 8 bases from V and 12 bases from J, with 11 bases between. Germline CDR1 reads MNHGY; CDR2 reads SVAAGI. For the CDR3, the DNA is TGTGCCAGCCCCCTTCTTCCTCAGTACTTC. This codes for CASPLLPQYF.

The CDR3 spells CASSLGLYEQYF. CDR3 coding DNA: TGTGCCAGCAGCTTGGGACTTTACGAGCAGTACTTC. This chain links TRBV5-6 with TRBJ2-7; D remains unclear. Germline CDR1 and CDR2: SGHDT and YYEEEE. V was pared by 0 bases and J by 4 bases, with 5 bases between. There are 12 residues in the CDR3.

This clone appeared a few times. The genes are TRBV13 and TRBJ1-4; D is unresolved. Germline assignment: CDR1 PRHDT and CDR2 FYEKMQ (reference sequence). V was cut by 5 bases and J by 6 bases, with 13 bases left in between. The CDR3 runs 14 residues. CDR3 sequence (DNA): TGTGCCAGCAGCACCCGGACGGATCATGAAAAACTGTTTTTT. Translating gives CASSTRTDHEKLFF.

In this sample, this clone turned up once. The chain has TRBV6-6 and TRBJ1-5; 8 nucleotides align to TRBD1. Germline V lookup: CDR1 MNHNY, CDR2 SVGAGI (reference sequence). The junction had 2 bases not matched to a gene; V was cut back by 4 bases and J by 6 bases. The CDR3 consists of 13 residues. The CDR3 is CASSSTGVQPQHF. The CDR3 DNA is TGTGCCAGCAGTTCGACAGGGGTTCAGCCCCAGCATTTT.

About this clone itself: Other DNA sequences in this sample translate to the same CDR3. The chain links TRBV3-1 (or the pseudogene TRBV3-2) to TRBJ2-5; D gene uncertain. Germline loops: CDR1 LGHDT, CDR2 YNNKEL (reference sequence). This CDR3 has 12 amino acids. V was clipped by 0 bases and J by 5 bases, with 4 bases between them. In nucleotides, the CDR3 is TGTGCCAGCAGCCAAGAAGGGGAGACCCAGTACTTC. Amino acid sequence: CASSQEGETQYF.

The rearrangement joins TRBV2 to TRBJ1-3, with a possible D match to TRBD1 (5 bases). The CDR3 consists of 12 residues. Germline CDR1 and CDR2: SNHLY and FYNNEI. The V end lost 4 bases, the J end lost 7 bases, and 8 bases lay between the germline ends. CDR3: CASSGGGNTIYF. Written as DNA, the CDR3 is TGTGCCAGCAGTGGGGGGGGGAACACCATATATTTT.

In its sample, this clone was seen once. The chain employs TRBV6-5 and TRBJ2-4; D is possibly TRBD2 (6 bases). Trimming took off 11 bases at V and 6 bases at J, with 20 bases between the two ends. Germline V gene sequence: CDR1 MNHEY, CDR2 SVGAGI. The CDR3 has 14 amino acids. The CDR3 DNA sequence: TGTGCCTCTAGCGCCGGGACCTCTCTAAACATTCAGTACTTC. As protein: CASSAGTSLNIQYF.

This clone was seen a single time. This chain uses TRBV18 with TRBJ1-2; the D gene is possibly TRBD1 (5 bases). With 6 bases removed from V and 4 bases from J, the gap between germline ends came to 9 bases. Germline CDR1 reads KGHSH; CDR2 reads LQKENI. The CDR3 length is 12 residues. The CDR3 protein is CASSLGTYGYTF. CDR3 DNA sequence: TGTGCCAGCTCCTTAGGGACCTATGGCTACACCTTC.

V usage is TRBV14 and J usage is TRBJ1-3; D is unclear. This CDR3 comprises 16 residues. V was clipped by 0 bases and J by 4 bases, with 13 bases between them. Germline V gene lookup returns CDR1 SGHDN and CDR2 FVKESK. CDR3 coding DNA: TGTGCCAGCAGCCAAGAGCTCACAGTCCCCGGAAACACCATATATTTT. Amino acids: CASSQELTVPGNTIYF.

V and J are TRBV27 and TRBJ2-3; D may correspond to TRBD1 or TRBD2 (6 bases each). Germline CDR1 MNHEY, CDR2 SMNVEV (reference sequence). The CDR3 has 16 amino acids. The V and J ends lost 2 bases and 0 bases respectively, with 12 bases between them. The CDR3 is CASSLGGLISTDTQYF. CDR3 nucleotide sequence: TGTGCCAGCAGTTTAGGGGGGCTAATTAGCACAGATACGCAGTATTTT.

V is TRBV28 and J is TRBJ1-2, with D unclear. V dropped 6 bases and J dropped 0 bases, with 20 bases sitting between them. The germline gives CDR1 MDHEN, CDR2 SYDVKM. The CDR3 is 17 amino acids. DNA for the CDR3: TGTGCCAGCAGAGCAGGTCGGCTGTTCAAAGCTAACTATGGCTACACCTTC. Translated, it gives CASRAGRLFKANYGYTF.

This clone was seen just once. The chain joins TRBV3-1 (or the pseudogene TRBV3-2) to TRBJ2-3; no clear D gene. CDR1 is LGHDT and CDR2 is YNNKEL in the germline V gene (reference sequence). This CDR3 has 14 residues. The V and J ends lost 4 bases and 4 bases respectively, with 12 bases between them. CDR3: CASSLTAIPDTQYF. DNA of the CDR3: TGTGCCAGCAGCCTTACGGCCATCCCAGATACGCAGTATTTT.

The chain has TRBV20-1 and TRBJ2-7; D is ambiguous. This CDR3 spans 11 amino acids. Looked up from germline, CDR1 is DFQATT and CDR2 is SNEGSKA (reference sequence). Trimming took off 3 bases at V and 3 bases at J, with 6 bases between the two ends. In nucleotides, the CDR3 is TGCAGTGCTAGGTCGGGCTACGAGCAGTACGTC. Amino acid sequence: CSARSGYEQYV.

This clone was seen just once. Different DNA sequences within this sample yield the same CDR3. The chain is built from TRBV20-1 and TRBJ2-2; D uncertain. V lost 3 bases, J lost 5 bases, and 4 bases lay in between. From germline, CDR1 is DFQATT and CDR2 SNEGSKA (reference sequence). The CDR3 length is 11 residues. CDR3 region: CSARRTGELFF. The DNA of the CDR3 is TGCAGTGCTAGGAGGACCGGGGAGCTGTTTTTT.

The chain has TRBV28 and TRBJ2-1, with 7 bases matching TRBD2. V shed 7 bases and J 6 bases; nucleotides not matched to a gene: 12. Germline CDR1 MDHEN, CDR2 SYDVKM. The CDR3 extends over 15 amino acids. The CDR3 loop is CASTALRRGGNEQFF. The CDR3 DNA reads TGTGCCAGCACCGCCCTTAGACGCGGGGGCAATGAGCAGTTCTTC.

The V gene is TRBV3-1 (or the pseudogene TRBV3-2), the J gene TRBJ2-1; the D gene is possibly TRBD2 (5 bases). CDR3 length: 14 amino acids. Trimming shortened V by 4 bases and J by 7 bases, and 14 bases separated the two germline ends. Germline V gene data show CDR1 as LGHDT and CDR2 as YNNKEL (reference sequence). CDR3 coding DNA: TGTGCCAGCAGCCCCTCCTGGGCGGGTAATGAGCAGTTCTTC. Protein sequence: CASSPSWAGNEQFF.

The chain combines TRBV30 with TRBJ1-4, with D perhaps matching TRBD1 (5 bases). V was trimmed by 8 bases and J by 1 base, leaving 11 bases between them. Looked up from germline, CDR1 is GTSNPN and CDR2 is SVGIG (reference sequence). This CDR3 contains 13 residues. The CDR3 is CARPGGTNEKLFF. The DNA for the CDR3 is TGTGCCCGCCCTGGGGGAACTAATGAAAAACTGTTTTTT.

This chain uses TRBV7-6 with TRBJ2-3; D unresolved. V lost 1 base and J lost 2, with 4 bases in between. This CDR3 is 13 amino acids long. Germline CDR1 SGHVS, CDR2 FNYEAQ. CDR3 loop: CASSLVNTDTQYF. For the CDR3, the DNA is TGTGCCAGCAGCTTAGTAAACACAGATACGCAGTATTTT.